This TCR beta chain stems from a study of T cell repertoires in cytomegalovirus infection. V lost 6 bases to trimming and J lost 6 bases, with 14 bases between them. Germline CDR1 SNHLY, CDR2 FYNNEI. The CDR3 loop spans 13 amino acids. Using its own MiXCR run on the reads, TCRdb lists one record per CDR3 protein. The sample includes around 360,000 distinct CDR3 sequences, roughly 34% of them seen just once. Details on this clonotype: Its antigen is not identified.

The chain recombines TRBV2 with TRBJ1-2, with D perhaps matching TRBD1 (6 bases). The clonotype originates from a human donor in good health (CMV status not recorded). Some clones in this sample may be carry-over from other donors' samples. Sequenced here: cultured PBMCs, sampled from culture after CMV antigen stimulation. CDR3 in amino acids: CASRPGTRDGYTF. The CDR3 region has the DNA TGTGCCAGCAGACCCGGGACAAGAGATGGCTACACCTTC.